This T cell receptor (beta chain) was captured by sequencing in a study of blood T cell repertoires in COVID-19. The overall study: The analysed material was cDNA or gDNA that came from T cells, B-cell-depleted T cells, or PBMCs.

Produced via immunoSEQ multiplex PCR; TCRdb's table is partial and in-frame only. The sample includes tens of thousands of clones, approximately 86% of them seen just once. The CDR3 extends over 17 amino acids. Germline V gene sequence: CDR1 SNHLY, CDR2 FYNNEI. V lost 7 bases and J lost 5; bases outside the gene matches: 16. This receptor was obtained from a man aged 45 to 65 with acute or convalescent COVID-19. The V gene is TRBV2, the J gene TRBJ2-7; 11 positions agree with TRBD1. The sample comprised peripheral blood. CDR3 amino acids: CASKGTGGIRTQNEQYF. The DNA for the CDR3 is TGTGCCAGCAAAGGGACAGGGGGAATACGAACCCAGAACGAGCAGTACTTC.